Below are 28 T cell receptor beta chains sequenced from a single sample in a study of CD8+CD57+ T cells in acquired aplastic anemia. Genomic DNA constituted the template upon which TCR beta VDJ and CDR3 profiling was performed. TCRdb passed the reads through MiXCR, listing each CDR3 protein once. Seen here are tens of thousands of distinct CDR3 sequences, around 70% observed once, and the top ten hold about four fifths. Selection for sequencing was limited to patients who had shown CD8+CD57+ cell expansion by flow cytometry. The sample taken for sequencing was sorted CD4+, CD8+, or CD8+CD57+ T cells (not recorded which) from PBMCs. Source of these receptors: a human donor with aplastic anemia.

CDR3 loop: CASSLESDTSSPLHF. The CDR3 DNA reads TGTGCCAGCAGCTTAGAGTCGGACACGAGTTCACCCCTCCACTTT. This chain joins TRBV11-1 and TRBJ1-6, with D possibly being TRBD1 (5 bases). V gave up 1 base and J gave up 9 bases, with 13 bases separating them. Germline V gene data show CDR1 as SGHAT and CDR2 as FQDESV (reference sequence). This CDR3 region has 15 residues.

This clonotype was observed a handful of times. This rearrangement joins TRBV25-1 to TRBJ2-3; D gene ambiguous. V was trimmed by 7 bases and J by 4 bases, leaving 6 bases between them. Per germline, CDR1 MGHDK and CDR2 SYGVNS. This CDR3 has 11 residues. CDR3 nucleotides: TGTGCCAGCATACGCGCAGATACGCAGTATTTT. Its translation is CASIRADTQYF.

The rearrangement joins TRBV20-1 to TRBJ2-1; the D is unclear. CDR1 is DFQATT and CDR2 is SNEGSKA in the germline V gene (reference sequence). V was clipped by 4 bases and J by 8 bases, with 15 bases between them. The CDR3 contains 13 residues. CDR3 in amino acids: CSATKRFLDEQFF. As DNA, the CDR3 is TGCAGTGCTACAAAACGGTTCCTGGATGAGCAGTTCTTC.

This clonotype was counted once. V is TRBV2 and J is TRBJ1-1; maybe TRBD1 (5 bases). CDR1 and CDR2 (germline): SNHLY, FYNNEI. Trimming shortened V by 5 bases and J by 1 base, and 14 bases separated the two germline ends. This CDR3 contains 15 residues. The CDR3 DNA reads TGTGCCAGCAGTCTACGACCGAGGGGGAACACTGAAGCTTTCTTT. Translating it yields CASSLRPRGNTEAFF. The full variable domain, with the rest looked up from reference TRBV2 and TRBJ1-1, is EPEVTQTPSHQVTQMGQEVILRCVPISNHLYFYWYRQILGQKVEFLVSFYNNEISEKSEIFDDQFSVERPDGSNFTLKIRSTKLEDSAMYFCASSLRPRGNTEAFFGQGTRLTVV.

This chain uses TRBV19 with TRBJ2-7; 9 bases align to TRBD2. The CDR3 sequence is 14 residues long. V gave up 4 bases and J gave up 1 base; unmatched junction bases: 2. Germline CDR1 is LNHDA and CDR2 is SQIVND (reference sequence). CDR3 DNA sequence: TGTGCCAGTAGTAGCGGGAGGGCGTCCTACGAGCAGTACTTC. Protein: CASSSGRASYEQYF. The full variable domain, with the rest looked up from reference TRBV19 and TRBJ2-7, is DGGITQSPKYLFRKEGQNVTLSCEQNLNHDAMYWYRQDPGQGLRLIYYSQIVNDFQKGDIAEGYSVSREKKESFPLTVTSAQKNPTAFYLCASSSGRASYEQYFGPGTRLTVT.

The V call is TRBV2, the J call TRBJ1-5; a weak D match, TRBD1 (6 bases). V lost 6 bases, J lost 7 bases, and 19 bases lay in between. This CDR3 comprises 15 residues. From germline, CDR1 is SNHLY and CDR2 FYNNEI. The DNA for the CDR3 is TGTGCCAGCAGCGCATACAGGGAAGAGCTCCAGCCCCAGCATTTT. Translation gives CASSAYREELQPQHF.

The chain couples TRBV2 to TRBJ1-6; D is unclear. V lost 4 bases to trimming and J lost 10 bases, with 11 bases between them. CDR3 size: 13 residues. Germline V gene lookup returns CDR1 SNHLY and CDR2 FYNNEI. CDR3 protein: CASSANPRSPLHF. CDR3 nucleotides: TGTGCCAGCAGTGCCAATCCGCGATCACCCCTCCACTTT.

This clonotype came up a few times. V and J are TRBV24-1 and TRBJ2-5, with D tentatively TRBD2 (5 bases). Germline values: CDR1 KGHDR, CDR2 SFDVKD. CDR3 length equals 13 residues. V lost 1 base and J 6 bases, leaving 8 bases between the germline ends. Written as DNA, the CDR3 is TGTGCCACCAGTGATTTTCCGGGGAAGACCCAGTACTTC. Amino acids: CATSDFPGKTQYF.

The chain links TRBV29-1 to TRBJ2-7; D remains ambiguous. Germline CDR1 reads SQVTM; CDR2 reads ANQGSEA. The CDR3 is 12 amino acids. V was clipped by 4 bases and J by 7 bases, with 14 bases between them. The CDR3 DNA follows: TGCAGCGTTGTTTACTTTTTGGGGGAGCAGTACTTC. It yields the protein CSVVYFLGEQYF.

The rearrangement uses TRBV9 and TRBJ2-7; D possibly uses TRBD1 or TRBD2 (5 bases each). V lost 0 bases, J lost 1 base, and 11 bases lay in between. The CDR3 runs to 15 residues. Germline CDR1 is SGDLS and CDR2 is YYNGEE. The CDR3 loop is CASSVGGEGSYEQYF. The CDR3 DNA reads TGTGCCAGCAGCGTAGGGGGAGAGGGGTCCTACGAGCAGTACTTC.

On this clonotype itself: The junction departs from germline at one end; a sequencing error may be responsible. The chain recombines TRBV11-3 with TRBJ1-6; no clear D. The CDR3 covers 13 residues. Germline CDR1 reads SGHNT; CDR2 reads YENEEA. The CDR3 coding sequence is TGTGCCAGCAGCTTAGATCCGGGATCACCCCCCCACTTT. Translating gives CASSLDPGSPPHF.

This rearrangement joins TRBV7-9 to TRBJ1-6; D not certain. Germline-derived CDR1 and CDR2 are SEHNR and FQNEAQ (reference sequence). V was trimmed by 4 bases and J by 10 bases, leaving 11 bases between them. There are 13 residues in the CDR3. The CDR3 protein is CASSWELGSPLHF. The CDR3, as DNA: TGTGCCAGCAGCTGGGAACTCGGGTCACCCCTCCACTTT.

This clonotype has just one count. V and J are TRBV5-1 and TRBJ2-2; no clear D. V lost 5 bases and J 0 bases, leaving 8 bases between the germline ends. The CDR3 length is 14 residues. In germline, CDR1 is SGHRS, CDR2 YFSETQ. The CDR3 reads CASSLPTNTGELFF. CDR3 nucleotide sequence: TGCGCCAGCAGTCTTCCTACGAACACCGGGGAGCTGTTTTTT.

This clonotype was recorded once. CDR3 coding DNA: TGTGCCAGCAGTAAACTACAGGACCTAAAAAACATTCAGTACTTC. Translated, it gives CASSKLQDLKNIQYF. The gene calls are TRBV2 and TRBJ2-4; a weak D match, TRBD1 (5 bases). V was shortened by 5 bases and J by 4 bases, with 15 bases between the two germline ends. CDR3 length: 15 amino acids. Germline V CDR1 and CDR2: SNHLY, FYNNEI.

This clonotype was seen many times. The V call is TRBV9, the J call TRBJ2-3; D not resolved. Germline CDR1 SGDLS, CDR2 YYNGEE. Trimming pared 4 bases from V and 1 base from J, leaving 22 bases between. This CDR3 contains 18 residues. CDR3 in amino acids: CASSPNPLPGSRTDTQYF. The CDR3 region has the DNA TGTGCCAGCAGCCCGAACCCTCTACCCGGAAGCCGCACAGATACGCAGTATTTT.

This chain joins TRBV2 and TRBJ2-4; a possible D gene is TRBD2 (7 bases). The CDR3 has 13 residues. Trimming removed 4 bases at V and 9 bases at J, with 13 bases between. Germline-derived CDR1 and CDR2 are SNHLY and FYNNEI. CDR3 residues: CASSGTRGGIQYF. The CDR3 DNA is TGTGCCAGCAGTGGGACTAGAGGGGGCATTCAGTACTTC. Variable domain in full (rest from reference TRBV2 and TRBJ2-4): EPEVTQTPSHQVTQMGQEVILRCVPISNHLYFYWYRQILGQKVEFLVSFYNNEISEKSEIFDDQFSVERPDGSNFTLKIRSTKLEDSAMYFCASSGTRGGIQYFGAGTRLSVL.

CDR3: CASRGTGESYEQYF. The CDR3 region has the DNA TGTGCCAGCCGCGGGACAGGGGAGTCCTACGAGCAGTACTTC. The gene calls are TRBV25-1 and TRBJ2-7; the match to TRBD1 covers 10 bases. The trim removed 8 bases at V and 1 base at J, leaving 5 bases unmatched. CDR3 size: 14 residues. In germline, CDR1 is MGHDK, CDR2 SYGVNS.

This clonotype turned up a few times. CDR3 sequence (DNA): TGTGCCAGCAGCCCGGGACTAGCGGATCAAGAGACCCAGTACTTC. Encoded protein: CASSPGLADQETQYF. The chain is built from TRBV6-4 and TRBJ2-5, with 11 positions matching TRBD2. The CDR3 loop spans 15 amino acids. Germline trimming cut 6 bases from V and 2 bases from J; bases unmatched to any gene: 5. Germline V gene data show CDR1 as MRHNA and CDR2 as SNTAGT.

This rearrangement joins TRBV2 to TRBJ2-5, with 7 bases aligning to TRBD2. The CDR3 spans 14 residues. Trimming took 4 bases from V and 4 from J; bases not matched to a gene: 6. The germline gives CDR1 SNHLY, CDR2 FYNNEI. This CDR3 reads CASSVRRGVETQYF. The CDR3 DNA sequence: TGTGCCAGCAGTGTAAGACGGGGGGTAGAGACCCAGTACTTC.

The chain employs TRBV5-6 and TRBJ2-5; no clear D. Per germline, CDR1 SGHDT and CDR2 YYEEEE. Trimming left V 1 base short and J 6 bases short, with 7 bases between. CDR3 length: 12 residues. Here the CDR3 reads CASSLTQKTQYF. In DNA, the CDR3 is TGTGCCAGCAGCTTGACCCAGAAGACCCAGTACTTC.

The rearrangement links TRBV5-1 to TRBJ2-3; 7 positions agree with TRBD2. The CDR3 totals 16 residues. Germline V gives CDR1 SGHRS, CDR2 YFSETQ. The V segment lost 4 bases and the J segment 1 base; nucleotides outside the gene matches: 9. The CDR3 nucleotides are TGCGCCAGCAGCCCCCGACTGGCGGGGGGCACAGATACGCAGTATTTT. Its translation: CASSPRLAGGTDTQYF.

The chain recombines TRBV6-4 with TRBJ1-1; 8 nucleotides agree with TRBD1. Germline V gene sequence: CDR1 MRHNA, CDR2 SNTAGT. The CDR3 is made up of 15 amino acids. The V and J ends lost 2 bases and 3 bases, in that order; junction bases with no gene match: 5. CDR3 sequence: CASSDRDRRDTEAFF. Written as DNA, the CDR3 is TGTGCCAGCAGTGACCGGGACAGGAGGGACACTGAAGCTTTCTTT.

The chain recombines TRBV20-1 with TRBJ2-1; 7 positions match TRBD2. Germline lookup yields CDR1 DFQATT and CDR2 SNEGSKA (reference sequence). V lost 4 bases and J lost 5; bases outside the gene matches: 11. The CDR3 extends over 15 amino acids. The CDR3 reads CSANHWEGGNNEQFF. In DNA form, the CDR3 reads TGCAGTGCTAACCATTGGGAGGGCGGAAACAATGAGCAGTTCTTC.

This sequence joins TRBV15 and TRBJ2-5; D is unclear. Per germline, CDR1 LNHNV and CDR2 YYDKDF (reference sequence). This CDR3 contains 12 residues. V was shortened by 1 base and J by 5 bases, with 5 bases between the two germline ends. DNA of the CDR3: TGTGCCACCAGCAGAGGTGGGGAGACCCAGTACTTC. This encodes CATSRGGETQYF.

The chain uses TRBV6-2 or TRBV6-3 and TRBJ1-2; 10 bases agree with TRBD1. The length of the CDR3 is 15 residues. Germline V gene lookup returns CDR1 MNHEY and CDR2 SVGEGT. The junction had 7 bases not matched to a gene; V was cut back by 5 bases and J by 4 bases. The CDR3 is CASSNGGQGIYGYTF. CDR3 nucleotides: TGTGCCAGCAGTAACGGGGGACAGGGGATCTATGGCTACACCTTC.

As regards this clonotype: One junction end does not reproduce the germline sequence, and a read error may be involved. The J gene is TRBJ1-1, the V gene TRBV7-2; 9 bases are shared with TRBD1. Germline CDR1 and CDR2: SGHTA and FQGNSA. The CDR3 has 14 amino acids. DNA for the CDR3: TGTGCCAGCAGCTCGGGGACAGGGTACACTGAAGCTTCCTTT. Residues: CASSSGTGYTEASF. Full variable domain (outside the CDR3, taken from reference TRBV7-2 and TRBJ1-1): GAGVSQSPSNKVTEKGKDVELRCDPISGHTALYWYRQSLGQGLEFLIYFQGNSAPDKSGLPSDRFSAERTGGSVSTLTIQRTQQEDSAVYLCASSSGTGYTEASFGQGTRLTVV.

The chain combines TRBV2 with TRBJ1-2; 7 bases are a match to TRBD1. The CDR3 is 13 amino acids. Germline V CDR1 and CDR2: SNHLY, FYNNEI. The J segment lost 6 bases and the V segment lost 3 bases, leaving 4 bases of the junction unmatched. This CDR3 reads CASSDQGGNGYTF. As DNA, the CDR3 is TGTGCCAGCAGTGACCAGGGGGGGAATGGCTACACCTTC.

The chain joins TRBV7-6 to TRBJ2-3; D unclear. The germline CDR1 and CDR2 sequences are SGHVS and FNYEAQ. Trimming removed 4 bases from V and 1 base from J, with 6 bases in between. This CDR3 contains 13 residues. CDR3 residues: CASSSWGTDTQYF. In DNA form, the CDR3 reads TGTGCCAGCAGCTCGTGGGGCACAGATACGCAGTATTTT. Drawing the rest from reference TRBV7-6 and TRBJ2-3, the complete variable domain is GAGVSQSPRYKVTKRGQDVALRCDPISGHVSLYWYRQALGQGPEFLTYFNYEAQQDKSGLPNDRFSAERPEGSISTLTIQRTEQRDSAMYRCASSSWGTDTQYFGPGTRLTVL.